The clone carrying this T cell receptor (beta chain) was counted at least ten times. Its specificity is unknown. Unique molecular identifiers were built into the TCRbeta library. Each CDR3 protein is one row after TCRdb ran MiXCR on the PCR reads. The data show about 830,000 distinct CDR3 sequences, 16% seen once. The data derive from a study of T-cell reconstitution after alpha-beta-depleted transplantation in children. Findings of the study overall: About two months after transplant, alpha-beta T cells reportedly came from several hundred expanded graft clones. At the one-year point after transplant, T-cell counts and TCRbeta diversity were found to come mostly from T cells that had been newly produced. The origin of high day-60 TCRbeta diversity in some patients lay in surviving recipient T cells and thymic progenitors.

The clonotype was recovered from a male patient aged 5 to 17 who had a stem cell transplant for acute lymphoblastic leukemia, so the T cells may come from the graft donor. Material: PBMCs, mostly from graft donor cells, obtained 360 days after TCRalphabeta/CD19-depleted stem cell transplant.

The CDR3 DNA reads TGTGCCACCAGTGATGGTCTCTACGAGCAGTACTTC. Its protein is CATSDGLYEQYF. V usage is TRBV24-1 and J usage is TRBJ2-7; D remains unclear. V lost 3 bases and J lost 3, with 5 bases in between. CDR3 length equals 12 residues. CDR1 and CDR2 from the germline V gene are KGHDR and SFDVKD.